This is a list of T cell receptor beta chains from one sample in a study of tumor-infiltrating lymphocytes in primary liver carcinoma. MiXCR was run by TCRdb on the multiplex PCR reads, yielding one entry per CDR3 protein. Among approximately 92,000 distinct CDR3 sequences listed, 69% were seen once. The sample was liver tumor tissue from sampling region 5. These receptors came from an older woman with primary liver carcinoma and hepatitis B virus infection. The CDR3 runs from the conserved cysteine through the conserved F or W. The D gene is left open where the match is weak. Clone size appears in some rows only: once, few, many, or a class for an expanded clone.

j_gene	abundance	d_gene	v_gene	CDR3nt	CDR3aa
TRBJ2-7	-	-	TRBV11-3	TGTGCCAGCAGCTTAGGGGGACCCTACAAGCAGTACTTC	CASSLGGPYKQYF
TRBJ2-7	-	-	TRBV11-2	TGTGCCAGCAGCTCCAACCACAGGGTTCTTGAGCAGTACTTC	CASSSNHRVLEQYF
TRBJ2-7	-	-	TRBV12-3/TRBV12-4	TGTGCCAGCAGTTTAAGGGTCCACGAGCGGTACTTC	CASSLRVHERYF
TRBJ2-7	-	-	TRBV12-3/TRBV12-4	TGTGCCAGCAGTTTCGGAGGAAACGAACAGTACTTC	CASSFGGNEQYF
TRBJ2-1	-	-	TRBV24-1	TGTGCCACCAGTGACCTTATCGGGAAGTTTAATGAGCAGTTCTTC	CATSDLIGKFNEQFF
TRBJ2-1	many	-	TRBV5-4	TGTGCCAGCAGCCCCGTCCGGAGCTCCTACAATGAGCAGTTCTTC	CASSPVRSSYNEQFF
TRBJ1-5	-	-	TRBV6-1	TGTGCCAACACTGATATCGAGGCGCGGCCCCAGCATTTT	CANTDIEARPQHF
TRBJ2-3	-	TRBD1	TRBV9	TGTGCCAGCAGCGCATGGACAGGGACCCGCACAGATACGCAGTATTTT	CASSAWTGTRTDTQYF
TRBJ1-1	-	-	TRBV11-3	TGTGCTAGCAGCTCTAGGGGAGGGGAGGTTCGCGCTATCTTT	CASSSRGGEVRAIF
TRBJ2-5	-	-	TRBV19	TGTGTCAGTGCTCCCCAGCGTTCCCAAGAGACTCAGTACTTC	CVSAPQRSQETQYF
TRBJ1-5	few	-	TRBV6-1	TGTGCCAGCATGGAACTGTGGAGTCGGTATGGTTATAGCAATCAGCCCCAGAATTTT	CASMELWSRYGYSNQPQNF
TRBJ2-1	once	TRBD2	TRBV4-1	TGCACCAGCAGCCAACCCAAACTAGCGGGGAATATTAATGAACAGTTCTTC	CTSSQPKLAGNINEQFF
TRBJ1-1	many	-	TRBV28	TGTGCCAGCAGGTTGAGGATCAACACTGAAGCTTTCTTT	CASRLRINTEAFF
TRBJ1-6	many	-	TRBV5-5	TGTGCCAGCAGCCCAGGGAGCTCCTATAATTCACCCCTCCACTTT	CASSPGSSYNSPLHF
TRBJ2-5	-	TRBD2	TRBV11-3	TGTGCCTGCAACTTAGGGGGACTAGCGGTACCCCTCACCTTCCAAGGGACCCAGTACTTC	CACNLGGLAVPLTFQGTQYF
TRBJ2-7	many	TRBD1	TRBV12-3/TRBV12-4	TGTGCCAGCAGTCCGGGACAGTATTTCGAGCAGTACTTC	CASSPGQYFEQYF
TRBJ2-2	few	-	TRBV11-3	TGTGCCAGCAGCTTAGGAACTAGAAGAATCGGGGAACTGTTTTTT	CASSLGTRRIGELFF
TRBJ1-1	-	-	TRBV27	TGTGCCAGCAGGAGGAGGGGGGGCACTGAAGCTTTCTTT	CASRRRGGTEAFF
TRBJ2-3	medium-sized	-	TRBV11-2	TGTGCCAGCACCGTAGACACAGATACGCAGTATTTT	CASTVDTDTQYF
TRBJ2-6	-	-	TRBV7-3	TGTGCCATCAGCTTAAGTGGCGGAAACCGACCTGGGGCCAACGTCCTGACTTTC	CAISLSGGNRPGANVLTF
TRBJ2-7	-	-	TRBV4-1	TGCACCAGCAACCACCCTGGAGAAGGGAGGAAAGAGCAGTACTTC	CTSNHPGEGRKEQYF
TRBJ2-4	medium-sized	TRBD2	TRBV6-1	TGTGCCAGCAGTGAAGTCGGCGGGAGCTTGAACATTCAGTACTTC	CASSEVGGSLNIQYF
TRBJ2-7	once	TRBD1	TRBV11-3	TGTCCTAGCAGCTTAGGGACAGGGGGCTCCCTCGAGCAATACTTC	CPSSLGTGGSLEQYF
TRBJ2-7	-	TRBD2	TRBV28	TGTACCAGCAGTCCCCGAGGGAGGGACTCCTCCGAGCAGTACTTC	CTSSPRGRDSSEQYF
TRBJ2-2	-	-	TRBV7-9	TGTGCCAGCAGCTCGACGGGTGGTAGCCCCCGCTTTCTGACCGGGAAGCTGTTTTTT	CASSSTGGSPRFLTGKLFF
TRBJ2-2	many	-	TRBV13	TGTGCCAGCAGCTTAGGGGGAGCCGGCACCGGGGAGCTGTTTTTT	CASSLGGAGTGELFF
TRBJ1-2	-	-	TRBV6-5	TGTGCCAGCAGGGATACAGGGAGCACTTACTATGGCTACACCTTC	CASRDTGSTYYGYTF
TRBJ1-2	many	-	TRBV7-9	TGTGCCAGCAGCAACCACCTCAACTATGGCTACACCTTC	CASSNHLNYGYTF
TRBJ1-4	-	-	TRBV11-2	TGTGTCAGCAGCGAGTGGCTGCGTGAAAAACCGTTTTTT	CVSSEWLREKPFF
TRBJ2-1	medium-sized	TRBD2	TRBV11-2	TGTGCCAGCAGCTTAGAACCGGGAGGAGAGCAGTTCTTC	CASSLEPGGEQFF
TRBJ2-2	-	TRBD1	TRBV20-1	TGCAGTGCTTCCGGGACAGGGAACACCGGGGAGCTGTTTTTT	CSASGTGNTGELFF
TRBJ2-3	many	TRBD2	TRBV5-4	TGTGCCAGCAGCTCCTCTAGCGGCAGCATCACAGATACGCAGTATTTT	CASSSSSGSITDTQYF
TRBJ2-7	-	-	TRBV7-9	TGTGCCAACAGCTTTGGAGTTGAGCGGTACTTC	CANSFGVERYF
TRBJ2-1	-	-	TRBV29-1	TGCAGTGTTGAACCGACAGGATCCGGCGATGAGCAGTTCTTC	CSVEPTGSGDEQFF
TRBJ2-3	-	-	TRBV18	TGTGCCAGCTCACCAATTAAGTCAGATACGCAGTATTTT	CASSPIKSDTQYF
TRBJ2-7	-	-	TRBV10-2	TGCGCCAGCAGTGAGACTGCCGATCGGGAGCAATACTTC	CASSETADREQYF
TRBJ2-1	-	-	TRBV11-3	TGTGTCTGCAGTACCGGGGGCTACAATGAGCAGTTCTTC	CVCSTGGYNEQFF
TRBJ2-2	-	-	TRBV6-5	TGTGCCGGCAGTGGGACGGGGGGCGGCGGGGAGCTGTTTTTT	CAGSGTGGGGELFF
TRBJ2-7	-	-	TRBV28	TGTGCCTGCAGTTCGAAGCCCCACGAGCAGTACTTC	CACSSKPHEQYF
TRBJ2-1	-	-	TRBV12-3/TRBV12-4	TGTGCCAGCACGCAGGGATCCTACATTGAGCTGTTCTTC	CASTQGSYIELFF
TRBJ2-6	many	-	TRBV30	TGTGCCTGGAGTATGCCCGCTGGGGCCAACGTCCTGACTTTC	CAWSMPAGANVLTF
TRBJ2-7	-	TRBD2	TRBV27	TGTGCCAGCAGTTCCAGACTAGCGGGGGGAACCTACGAGCAGTACTTC	CASSSRLAGGTYEQYF
TRBJ2-2	-	-	TRBV7-9	TGTGCCAGCAGCTTATCCGGCCAGAACACCAGTGAGCTGTTTTTT	CASSLSGQNTSELFF
TRBJ2-5	-	-	TRBV5-1	TGCGCCAGCAGCTTGGAGAGTCGGGCCCGAGGGACCCAGCACTTC	CASSLESRARGTQHF
TRBJ2-3	-	-	TRBV28	TGTGCCAGCAGTTTAAGGGGGGTCCTGAACACAGATACGCAGTATTTT	CASSLRGVLNTDTQYF